This TCR beta chain was recovered during a study of T cells in localized non-small cell lung cancer (dated by TCRdb to the early 2020s). About the full investigation: T cell repertoires of more than 200 early-stage NSCLC patients were analyzed, with tumors being compared against uninvolved tumor-adjacent lungs. The cohort consisted of around 250 treatment-naive NSCLC patients whose localized lung tumors had been resected. Of the NSCLC patients, 129 were male and approximately 99 were female, and the mean age was approximately 69 years.

TCR beta CDR3 regions were sequenced from DNA using the immunoSEQ Assay. Per the authors' processing: To compute T cell density, TCR beta template counts were normalized to usable DNA, which was estimated by amplifying housekeeping genes. Richness was estimated using the preseqR package, with extrapolation to 400,000 templates for PBMC samples and to 120,000 templates for tissue samples. Clonality was defined as one minus Pielou's evenness. To identify tissue-enriched TCRs, differential abundance testing was run on productive amino-acid clonotypes with a minimum total count of 5 and an alpha of 0.1. The Jaccard Index and the Morisita Overlap Index were used to measure how much the repertoires overlapped between compartments. GLIPH grouped TCR beta CDR3s together with public tetramer-defined viral CDR3s, and a viral motif had to include at least three viral sequences and show V-gene enrichment. TCRdb's version of the immuneACCESS table is confined to in-frame rearrangements and falls short of the full clone set. An unresolved V gene accounts for under half of the shortfall where checked; the remainder is of unknown origin. The DNA gave D and trimming, while V, J and clone size come from that table. The sample contains under 55,000 clones, over 60% of them found a single time. Around 4.5% of the sample is taken by the ten largest.

At diagnosis, peripheral blood, uninvolved tumor-adjacent lung and tumor were collected and were preserved as a mix of fresh-frozen and FFPE material. For TCR repertoire profiling, the blood samples were analyzed as peripheral blood mononuclear cells. The investigation overall reported the following: Higher blood T cell density associated with longer overall survival, while higher adjacent-lung clonality associated with shorter survival. Uninvolved tumor-adjacent lung showed the highest T cell clonality, higher than tumor, which suggests more focused antigenic responses in the uninvolved tumor-adjacent lung. Because multi-region tumor sequencing was not done, intratumor heterogeneity could not be ruled out. Of the top 100 tumor clones, a median of roughly 56 were detected in paired uninvolved adjacent lung; under 35 were also among that lung's top 100. Because of the exploratory design, TCR variables were selected using unadjusted p-values without false-discovery rate correction.

A remark on this clone: Its antigen target is currently unknown. Base qualities are missing; no much larger clone stands one base away.

Here V drops 5 bases and J drops 4 bases, and the junction holds 7 bases not matched to any gene. From the cysteine through the phenylalanine, the CDR3 covers 14 amino acids. Just the 42-base CDR3 DNA is kept, in frame starting at base 1. As encoded in the germline V gene (reference sequence), CDR1 is SEHNR while CDR2 is FQNEAQ. The chain couples TRBV7-9 to TRBJ1-2; 7 central bases correspond to TRBD1. The sequences come from PBMCs, collected before any cancer treatment. This clonotype was obtained from a woman aged 35 to 69 with stage II lung adenocarcinoma. CDR3 sequence: CASSPQGTFYGYTF. The DNA is as follows: TGTGCCAGCAGCCCACAGGGGACCTTCTATGGCTACACCTTC. The variable domain in full, with residues beyond the CDR3 obtained from the reference TRBV7-9 and TRBJ1-2 genes, is DTGVSQNPRHKITKRGQNVTFRCDPISEHNRLYWYRQTLGQGPEFLTYFQNEAQLEKSRLLSDRFSAERPKGSFSTLEIQRTEQGDSAMYLCASSPQGTFYGYTFGSGTRLTVV.